This T cell receptor (beta chain) emerged from a study of T cell responses to AZD1222 COVID-19 vaccine. As concerns this clone: Its antigen is as yet unknown.

The germline gives CDR1 MNHEY, CDR2 SVGAGI. The V end lost 6 bases, the J end lost 0 bases, and 6 bases lay between the germline ends. CDR3 length: 14 amino acids. Clones were sequenced by immunoSEQ multiplex PCR, and TCRdb holds only the in-frame ones, with some missing. The sample contains roughly 120,000 clones, approximately 86% of which appear only once. Study-wide points: At study baseline, merely six AZD1222 recipients were seropositive.

The source was peripheral blood, collected on day 0 of AZD1222 vaccination. This clonotype originated in an adult in good health. V is TRBV6-5 and J is TRBJ2-6; no reliable D call. This CDR3 reads CASRGYSGANVLTF. CDR3 in DNA: TGTGCCAGCAGGGGTTACTCTGGGGCCAACGTCCTGACTTTC.